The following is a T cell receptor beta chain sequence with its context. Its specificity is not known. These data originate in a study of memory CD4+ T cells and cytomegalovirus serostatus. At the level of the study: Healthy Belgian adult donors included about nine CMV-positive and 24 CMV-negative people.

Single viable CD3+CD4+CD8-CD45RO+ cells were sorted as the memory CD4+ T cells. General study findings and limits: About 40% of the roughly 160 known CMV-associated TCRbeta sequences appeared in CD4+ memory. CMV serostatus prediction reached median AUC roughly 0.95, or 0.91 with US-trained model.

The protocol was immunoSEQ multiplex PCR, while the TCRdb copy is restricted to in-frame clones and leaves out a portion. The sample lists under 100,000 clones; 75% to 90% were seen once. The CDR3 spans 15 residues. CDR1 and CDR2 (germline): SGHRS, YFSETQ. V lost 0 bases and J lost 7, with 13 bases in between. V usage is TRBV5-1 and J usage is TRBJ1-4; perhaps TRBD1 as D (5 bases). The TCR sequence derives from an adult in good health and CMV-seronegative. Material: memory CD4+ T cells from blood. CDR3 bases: TGCGCCAGCAGCTTGGCCCAGGGTTCTGGTGAAAAACTGTTTTTT. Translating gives CASSLAQGSGEKLFF.